Listed below are T cell receptor beta chains from one sample, sequenced in a study of blood T cell repertoires in COVID-19. Sequenced by immunoSEQ multiplex PCR; TCRdb stores in-frame clones only, minus some. The table records about 370,000 clones, approximately 90% of them present only once. Specimen: PBMCs or T cells enriched from blood (not recorded which). The receptors come from a woman aged 40 to 50 who had been exposed to COVID-19. The CDR3 runs from the conserved cysteine through the conserved F or W. The D gene is left open where the match is weak. Part of the rows lack a size; the others show once, few, many or a class for expanded clones.

d_call,v_call,clone_size,j_call,cdr3_nt,cdr3_aa
TRBD2,TRBV29-1,.,TRBJ2-1,TGCAGCGTTGAAACGACTAGCGGTTACAATGAGCAGTTCTTC,CSVETTSGYNEQFF
TRBD1,TRBV2,.,TRBJ1-1,TGTGCCAGCAGTGATCTGACAGGGGGCGATGAAGCTTTCTTT,CASSDLTGGDEAFF
TRBD2,TRBV27,.,TRBJ2-3,TGTGCCAGCAGTGAATGGACTAGCGGGGGGAGCCATACGCAGTATTTT,CASSEWTSGGSHTQYF
TRBD2,TRBV30,.,TRBJ2-3,TGTGCCTGGAGTCTATTAGCGGGAGGGGGACCCACAGATACGCAGTATTTT,CAWSLLAGGGPTDTQYF
.,TRBV2,.,TRBJ2-4,TGTGCCAGCAGTGAATCCCCTCCGAGACAGCGGTACCGGGGGAACATTCAGTACTTC,CASSESPPRQRYRGNIQYF
TRBD1,TRBV7-9,few,TRBJ1-2,TGTGCCAGCAGTCGGGACAGGGAGGATGGCTACACCTTC,CASSRDREDGYTF
.,TRBV10-3,.,TRBJ2-1,TGTGCCATCAGTGAAGGGCAGGGGAGAGGGTCTGGGAACAATGAGCAGTTCTTC,CAISEGQGRGSGNNEQFF
.,TRBV30,.,TRBJ1-5,TGTGCCTGGAGCGACCGGAGGGGCAGTGCGGCCAATCAGCCCCAGCATTTT,CAWSDRRGSAANQPQHF
.,TRBV11-1,.,TRBJ1-1,TGTGCCAGCAGCTTAGAGGCAGGCACTGAAGCTTTCTTT,CASSLEAGTEAFF
.,TRBV6-4,few,TRBJ1-2,TGTGCCAGCAGTGAACAGGTGGGCTATGGCTACACCTTC,CASSEQVGYGYTF
TRBD2,TRBV18,.,TRBJ2-1,TGTGCCAGCTCACCCGGGGGGAACTCCTACAATGAGCAGTTCTTC,CASSPGGNSYNEQFF
.,TRBV7-9,.,TRBJ2-3,TGTGCCAGCAGCACCCGACAGGCAAGCACAGATACGCAGTATTTT,CASSTRQASTDTQYF
TRBD1,TRBV19,.,TRBJ1-3,TGTGCCAGTAGTAGCTGGGACAGTAAAGGAAACACCATATATTTT,CASSSWDSKGNTIYF
TRBD1,TRBV18,.,TRBJ1-1,TGTGCCAGCTCACAGGACAGGAAGAACACTGAAGCTTTCTTT,CASSQDRKNTEAFF
.,TRBV25-1,.,TRBJ2-7,TGTGCCAGCAGTGGGCCGGAACTATACGAGCAGTACTTC,CASSGPELYEQYF
.,TRBV7-6,.,TRBJ2-7,TGTGCCAGCAGCTTATCCTACGGGTACGAGCAGTACTTC,CASSLSYGYEQYF
.,TRBV4-2,once,TRBJ1-1,TGTGCCAGCAGCCTAGCCACGAACACTGAAGCTTTCTTT,CASSLATNTEAFF
.,TRBV19,.,TRBJ2-3,TGTGCCAGTAGTATAGGCACAGGGACCACAGATACGCAGTATTTT,CASSIGTGTTDTQYF
TRBD1,TRBV7-7,once,TRBJ2-2,TGTGCTAGCAGAGCCGGGACAGGGATCACCGGGGAGCTGTTTTTT,CASRAGTGITGELFF
TRBD1,TRBV2,.,TRBJ1-1,TGTGCCAGCCTTATACAAGTAAAAACAGGGGGCGAAGCTTTCTTT,CASLIQVKTGGEAFF
TRBD2,TRBV12-5,.,TRBJ2-1,TGTGCTAGTGGTTTTCTTTTACCTAGCGGGAGCCATGAGCAGTTCTTC,CASGFLLPSGSHEQFF
TRBD2,TRBV11-1,once,TRBJ2-3,TGTGCCAGCAGCTTACGTAGCGGGAGGGCCCCAGATACGCAGTATTTT,CASSLRSGRAPDTQYF
.,TRBV19,.,TRBJ1-1,TGTGCCAGTAGTGATGAAAGGAGGTCAAACACTGAAGCTTTCTTT,CASSDERRSNTEAFF
.,TRBV19,.,TRBJ2-7,TGTGCCAGTAGTATACAAACTTCCTACGAGCAGTACTTC,CASSIQTSYEQYF
.,TRBV3-1/TRBV3-2,.,TRBJ2-1,TGTGCCAGCAGCCAAGACCCAACAGACCCCCTACACAATGAGCAGTTCTTC,CASSQDPTDPLHNEQFF
TRBD1,TRBV7-8,.,TRBJ2-2,TGTGCCAGCAGCGGAGCCCGGGACAGGCAGACCGGGGAGCTGTTTTTT,CASSGARDRQTGELFF
TRBD1,TRBV4-1,.,TRBJ1-5,TGCGCCAGCAGCCCCCGGGACAGGGGCAATCAGCCCCAGCATTTT,CASSPRDRGNQPQHF
.,TRBV7-9,.,TRBJ2-7,TGTGCCAGCAGCCCCCGGGACTCCGACTACGAGCAGTACTTC,CASSPRDSDYEQYF
TRBD1,TRBV30,.,TRBJ1-2,TGTGCCTGGAGTGTTTGGGGACAGGGGAATGGCTACACCTTC,CAWSVWGQGNGYTF
.,TRBV2,few,TRBJ1-6,TGTGCCAGCAGGTTGACAGCGAGCTCCTATAATTCACCCCTCCACTTT,CASRLTASSYNSPLHF
TRBD2,TRBV19,few,TRBJ2-1,TGTGCCAGTAGTTCCCGACCGGGACTAGCGGTCGATGAGCAGTTCTTC,CASSSRPGLAVDEQFF
.,TRBV10-1,once,TRBJ2-7,TGCGCCAGCGCCCTAGGGGGGGGACGCTACGAGCAGTACTTC,CASALGGGRYEQYF
.,TRBV6-1,.,TRBJ1-6,TGTGCCAGCAGTGAAGCAGTCATGGAGGGGGGGGGATCACCCCTCCACTTT,CASSEAVMEGGGSPLHF
.,TRBV5-1,many,TRBJ1-2,TGCGCCAGCAGCCTAGGGGGCTATGGCTACACCTTC,CASSLGGYGYTF
.,TRBV3-1/TRBV3-2,.,TRBJ1-1,TGTGCCAGCAGCACCTTCCCAGGGAAGAACACTGAAGCTTTCTTT,CASSTFPGKNTEAFF
TRBD1,TRBV6-5,.,TRBJ2-2,TGTGCCAGCAGTTCACACCGGGACAGAAACACCGGGGAGCTGTTTTTT,CASSSHRDRNTGELFF
.,TRBV25-1,.,TRBJ1-5,TGTGCCAGCAGTGAATATGGCAGGTGGCATTTT,CASSEYGRWHF
TRBD1,TRBV7-3,.,TRBJ1-5,TGTGCCAGCAGCCAGACAGGGGGCCGGGGGCAGCCCCAGCATTTT,CASSQTGGRGQPQHF
.,TRBV7-2,.,TRBJ1-2,TGTGCCAGCAGCTTAAGGCAGGGTGGCTATGGCTACACCTTC,CASSLRQGGYGYTF
.,TRBV7-9,.,TRBJ1-1,TGTGCCAGCAGAGCGGTAATGAACACTGAAGCTTTCTTT,CASRAVMNTEAFF
.,TRBV9,.,TRBJ1-6,TGTGCCAGCAGTCTTGGCCATTCACGTTCACCCCTCCACTTT,CASSLGHSRSPLHF
.,TRBV29-1,.,TRBJ2-3,TGCAGCGTTTCGGGAATAGATACGCAGTATTTT,CSVSGIDTQYF
TRBD1,TRBV19,.,TRBJ1-2,TGTGCCAGTATGGGACAGTATGGCTACACCTTC,CASMGQYGYTF
.,TRBV7-2,.,TRBJ2-7,TGTGCCAGCAGCTTTGGGAAGGGGTACGAGCAGTACTTC,CASSFGKGYEQYF
TRBD2,TRBV5-6,once,TRBJ2-3,TGTGCCAGCAGCTTGGCGGAGGTAGCGGGGGGTCGCACAGATACGCAGTATTTT,CASSLAEVAGGRTDTQYF
.,TRBV7-9,.,TRBJ1-1,TGTGCCAGCAGCTTACGGCAGGGCGGAAACACTGAAGCTTTCTTT,CASSLRQGGNTEAFF
TRBD1,TRBV30,.,TRBJ2-7,TGTGCCTGGAGTGTTAGGGGACAGTACTACGAGCAGTACTTC,CAWSVRGQYYEQYF
TRBD1,TRBV19,.,TRBJ1-3,TGTGCCAGTAGCCTCAGGGGGGCGTCTGGAAACACCATATATTTT,CASSLRGASGNTIYF
.,TRBV6-6,.,TRBJ1-5,TGTGCCAGCATCTGGGGCTTAGGGGAACAGCCCCAGCATTTT,CASIWGLGEQPQHF
TRBD2,TRBV7-7,.,TRBJ2-3,TGTGCTAGCAGTCCAGTAGCGGGGGGGGCAGATACGCAGTATTTT,CASSPVAGGADTQYF